This entry lists 7 T cell receptor beta chains sequenced from one sample in a study of T cell repertoires in cytomegalovirus infection. MiXCR was run by TCRdb on the reads, yielding one entry per CDR3 protein. The table lists approximately 190,000 distinct CDR3 sequences, 28% of them singletons. Sequences were obtained from PBMCs. The receptors here all came from a human donor in good health (CMV status not recorded). Some clones in this sample may be carry-over from other donors' samples.

This clonotype turned up a few times. The rearrangement links TRBV10-3 to TRBJ1-6; 10 nucleotides match TRBD1. There are 13 residues in the CDR3. CDR1 ENHRY and CDR2 SYGVKD come from the germline V gene. The J segment lost 12 bases and the V segment lost 6 bases, leaving 5 bases of the junction unmatched. The CDR3 nucleotides are TGTGCCATCAGAGATGGACAGGGGGAACCCCTCCACTTT. Translation gives CAIRDGQGEPLHF.

This clonotype was observed at least ten times. V gene TRBV7-2 combines with J gene TRBJ2-5, with TRBD1 matching over 8 bases. The germline V gene encodes CDR1 SGHTA and CDR2 FQGNSA. The CDR3 extends over 16 amino acids. Losses at the gene ends were 1 base for V and 1 base for J; bases not matched to a gene: 5. CDR3 nucleotides: TGTGCCAGCAGCTTAGGAAGGACAGGGTCCCAAGAGACCCAGTACTTC. This encodes CASSLGRTGSQETQYF. Supplemented by reference TRBV7-2 and TRBJ2-5, the full variable domain reads GAGVSQSPSNKVTEKGKDVELRCDPISGHTALYWYRQSLGQGLEFLIYFQGNSAPDKSGLPSDRFSAERTGGSVSTLTIQRTQQEDSAVYLCASSLGRTGSQETQYFGPGTRLLVL.

This clonotype showed up many times. V gene TRBV7-8 combines with J gene TRBJ1-4, with TRBD1 matching over 8 bases. The CDR3 extends over 18 amino acids. V shed 4 bases and J 1 base; nucleotides not matched to a gene: 11. In germline, CDR1 is SGHVS, CDR2 FQNEAQ. CDR3 nucleotides: TGTGCCAGCAGCTCACGCCCGCCGGACAGGGTAACTAATGAAAAACTGTTTTTT. Protein sequence: CASSSRPPDRVTNEKLFF.

The chain carries TRBV6-2 or TRBV6-3 and TRBJ2-3; D might be TRBD1 (5 bases). Germline values: CDR1 MNHEY, CDR2 SVGEGT. V lost 8 bases and J 2 bases, leaving 17 bases between the germline ends. The CDR3 length is 15 residues. The CDR3 reads CASRRGSSYTDTQYF. The CDR3 DNA reads as TGTGCCAGCCGAAGGGGCTCCAGCTACACAGATACGCAGTATTTT.

The chain couples TRBV20-1 to TRBJ1-5; no clear D. The germline gives CDR1 DFQATT, CDR2 SNEGSKA (reference sequence). Trimming removed 4 bases at V and 2 bases at J, with 15 bases between. The CDR3 contains 15 residues. The CDR3, as DNA: TGCAGTGCTACCCGCGGAACCGAAGGCAATCAGCCCCAGCATTTT. This gives the protein CSATRGTEGNQPQHF.

This clonotype was seen a few times. CDR3 DNA sequence: TGTGCCAGCGGAAGCCATAGCAATCAGCCCCAGCATTTT. It translates to CASGSHSNQPQHF. The rearrangement uses TRBV27 and TRBJ1-5; D unclear. This CDR3 has 13 residues. Deletions cut 8 bases from V and 0 bases from J, with 8 bases between. CDR1 is MNHEY and CDR2 is SMNVEV in the germline V gene (reference sequence).

The CDR3 spells CSAPIGERNEQFF. The DNA of the CDR3 is TGCAGTGCCCCAATAGGGGAGAGGAATGAGCAGTTCTTC. J is TRBJ2-1 and V is TRBV20-1; D assignment may be TRBD1 or TRBD2 (5 bases each). Germline lookup yields CDR1 DFQATT and CDR2 SNEGSKA (reference sequence). The CDR3 length is 13 residues. V gave up 6 bases and J gave up 7 bases, with 16 bases separating them.